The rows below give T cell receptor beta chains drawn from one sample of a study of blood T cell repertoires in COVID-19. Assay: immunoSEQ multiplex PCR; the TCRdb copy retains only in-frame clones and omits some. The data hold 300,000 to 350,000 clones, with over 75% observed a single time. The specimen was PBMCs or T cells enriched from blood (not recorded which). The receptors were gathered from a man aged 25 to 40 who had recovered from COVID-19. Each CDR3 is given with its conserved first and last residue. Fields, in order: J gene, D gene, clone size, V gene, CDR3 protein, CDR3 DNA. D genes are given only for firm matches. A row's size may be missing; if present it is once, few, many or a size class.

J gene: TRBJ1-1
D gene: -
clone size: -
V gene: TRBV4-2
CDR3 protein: CASTQGNIRALGAFF
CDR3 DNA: TGTGCCAGCACTCAGGGAAACATCCGCGCCCTCGGAGCTTTCTTT

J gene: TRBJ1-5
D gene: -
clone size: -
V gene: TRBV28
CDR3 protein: CASSLRGYSNQPQHF
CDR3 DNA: TGTGCCAGCAGTTTAAGGGGATATAGCAATCAGCCCCAGCATTTT

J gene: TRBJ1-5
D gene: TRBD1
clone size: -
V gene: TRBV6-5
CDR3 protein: CASRIRDRPNQPQHF
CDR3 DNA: TGTGCCAGCAGGATACGGGACAGGCCAAATCAGCCCCAGCATTTT

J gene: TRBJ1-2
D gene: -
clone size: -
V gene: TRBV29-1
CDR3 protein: CSASSLPSNYGYTF
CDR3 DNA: TGCAGCGCATCTAGTTTACCCAGTAACTATGGCTACACCTTC

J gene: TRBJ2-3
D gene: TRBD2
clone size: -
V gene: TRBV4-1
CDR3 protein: CASSQDLGERGPTDTQYF
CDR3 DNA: TGCGCCAGCAGCCAAGATCTGGGGGAGCGGGGGCCCACAGATACGCAGTATTTT

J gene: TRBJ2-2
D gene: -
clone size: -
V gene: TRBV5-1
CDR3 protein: CASSFSGQNTGELFF
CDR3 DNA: TGCGCCAGCAGCTTTTCGGGACAGAACACCGGGGAGCTGTTTTTT

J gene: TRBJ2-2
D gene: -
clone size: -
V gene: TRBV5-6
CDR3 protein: CASSGEERPAHPGELFF
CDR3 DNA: TGTGCCAGCAGCGGGGAGGAGAGACCAGCCCACCCCGGGGAGCTGTTTTTT

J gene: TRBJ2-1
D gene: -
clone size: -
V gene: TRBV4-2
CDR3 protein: CASSQYSSYNEQFF
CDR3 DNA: TGTGCCAGCAGCCAATATAGCTCCTACAATGAGCAGTTCTTC

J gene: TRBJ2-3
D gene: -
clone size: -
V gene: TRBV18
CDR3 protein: CASSLPTGDTQYF
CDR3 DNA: TGTGCCAGCTCACTGCCGACTGGGGATACGCAGTATTTT

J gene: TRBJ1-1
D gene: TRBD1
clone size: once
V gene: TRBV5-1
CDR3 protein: CASSPGGQGEAFF
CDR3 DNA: TGCGCCAGCAGCCCCGGCGGACAGGGTGAAGCTTTCTTT

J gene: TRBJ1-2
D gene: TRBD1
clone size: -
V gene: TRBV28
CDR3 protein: CASSLPYRGNGYTF
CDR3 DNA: TGTGCCAGCAGTTTACCCTACAGGGGTAATGGCTACACCTTC

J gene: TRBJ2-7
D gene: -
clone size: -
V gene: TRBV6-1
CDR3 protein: CASSPHNRDYEQYF
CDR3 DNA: TGTGCCAGCAGCCCACATAACAGGGATTACGAGCAGTACTTC

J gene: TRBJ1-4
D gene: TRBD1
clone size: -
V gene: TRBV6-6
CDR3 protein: CASSYWQGATNEKLFF
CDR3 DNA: TGTGCCAGCAGTTACTGGCAGGGGGCTACTAATGAAAAACTGTTTTTT

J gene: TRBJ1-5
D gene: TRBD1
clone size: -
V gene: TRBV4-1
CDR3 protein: CASSHFRGDPNQPQHF
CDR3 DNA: TGCGCCAGCAGCCATTTCAGGGGGGACCCCAATCAGCCCCAGCATTTT

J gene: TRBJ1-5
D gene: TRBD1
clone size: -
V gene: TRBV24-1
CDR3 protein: CATSDPQTGSMGPQHF
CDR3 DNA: TGTGCCACCAGTGATCCCCAGACAGGGTCAATGGGGCCCCAGCATTTT

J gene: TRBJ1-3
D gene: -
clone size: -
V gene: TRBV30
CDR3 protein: CAWVRGPGNTIYF
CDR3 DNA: TGTGCCTGGGTGCGAGGGCCAGGAAACACCATATATTTT

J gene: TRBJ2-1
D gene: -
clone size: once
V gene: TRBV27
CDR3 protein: CASSLKQGNSYLYEQFF
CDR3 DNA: TGTGCCAGCAGTTTAAAACAGGGAAATTCGTATCTGTATGAGCAGTTCTTC

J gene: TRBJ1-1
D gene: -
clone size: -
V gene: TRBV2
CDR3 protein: CASPAGNPTEAFF
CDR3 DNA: TGTGCCAGCCCGGCAGGAAACCCCACCGAAGCTTTCTTT

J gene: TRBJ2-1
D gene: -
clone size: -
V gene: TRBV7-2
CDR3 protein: CASSLDGGNEQFF
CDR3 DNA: TGTGCCAGCAGCTTAGACGGCGGGAATGAGCAGTTCTTC

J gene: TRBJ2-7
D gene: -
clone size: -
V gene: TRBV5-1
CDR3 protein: CATSWGAGASYEQYF
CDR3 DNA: TGCGCCACCTCCTGGGGGGCGGGGGCCTCCTACGAGCAGTACTTC

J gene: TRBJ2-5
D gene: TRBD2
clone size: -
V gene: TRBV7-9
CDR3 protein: CASSGSGGASETQYF
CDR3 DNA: TGTGCCAGCAGCGGGAGCGGGGGGGCCTCTGAGACCCAGTACTTC

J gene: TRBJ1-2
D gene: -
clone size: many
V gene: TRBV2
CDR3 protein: CASSEAGNRNYGYTF
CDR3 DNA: TGTGCCAGCAGTGAAGCGGGCAACCGAAACTATGGCTACACCTTC

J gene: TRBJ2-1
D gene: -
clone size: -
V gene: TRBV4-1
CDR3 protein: CASSQVSEGAYNEQFF
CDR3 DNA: TGCGCCAGCAGCCAAGTCTCAGAGGGTGCCTACAATGAGCAGTTCTTC

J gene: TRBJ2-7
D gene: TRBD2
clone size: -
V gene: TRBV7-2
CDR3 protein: CASSLRLAGAHEQYF
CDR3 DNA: TGTGCCAGCAGCTTACGACTAGCGGGGGCCCACGAGCAGTACTTC

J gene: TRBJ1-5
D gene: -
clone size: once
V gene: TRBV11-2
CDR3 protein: CASSLDFRGNQPQHF
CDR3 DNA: TGTGCCAGCAGCTTAGATTTTCGGGGCAATCAGCCCCAGCATTTT